This T cell receptor beta chain was recorded in a study of cytomegalovirus exposure and HLA in healthy donors. The study, taken as a whole, reports: Rare TCR sequences predominated, though certain public TCRs were found in many donors.

In the case of this clone: Its target is unknown.

Germline values: CDR1 MNHEY, CDR2 SMNVEV (reference sequence). The CDR3 has 15 residues. Losses at the gene ends were 4 bases for V and 2 bases for J; bases not matched to a gene: 7. The donors were in the 120-subject validation cohort, distinct from the roughly 600-subject first cohort. The data were produced by immunoSEQ multiplex PCR, yet TCRdb's version contains in-frame clones alone and is incomplete. The table has 98,000 or so clones, around 82% seen once. J is TRBJ1-2 and V is TRBV27, with 7 positions matching TRBD1. The TCR comes from a woman aged 18-29 years in good health and CMV-seronegative. Sample: PBMCs. CDR3 sequence reads: CASSYRPGGNYGYTF. The CDR3 nucleotides read TGTGCCAGCAGTTACCGCCCAGGGGGGAACTATGGCTACACCTTC.